This passage covers 17 T cell receptor beta chains from one sample sequenced in a study of Ad26.COV2.S vaccination and SARS-CoV-2 variants. Sequencing used immunoSEQ multiplex PCR; TCRdb keeps in-frame clones, though not all of them. The sample consists of about 680,000 clones, roughly nine tenths of them appearing once. The treatment is: around 19 received Ad26.COV2.S at low or high dose, single or two shots; a few received placebo; per-sample allocation not given. At day 63 after the first vaccine or placebo injection, samples were drawn. The sample consisted of peripheral blood, taken in a trial of Ad26.COV2.S vaccine versus placebo. The source of these receptors is a person aged 18-60 years who received the Ad26.COV2.S COVID-19 vaccine or a placebo.

In its sample, this clone was seen a few times. The V call is TRBV7-8, the J call TRBJ2-3; the D gene is possibly TRBD2 (6 bases). Trimming cost V 4 bases and J 0 bases, with 11 bases left between them. The CDR3 has 15 amino acids. Germline values: CDR1 SGHVS, CDR2 FQNEAQ. Written as DNA, the CDR3 is TGTGCCAGCAGCTCTTCTAGCGAGAGCACAGATACGCAGTATTTT. Protein: CASSSSSESTDTQYF.

This chain joins TRBV5-6 and TRBJ1-1, with 8 bases matching TRBD1. Germline CDR1 is SGHDT and CDR2 is YYEEEE. The CDR3 consists of 14 residues. J gave up 1 base and V 3 bases, and 2 bases lay outside the gene matches. The CDR3 coding sequence is TGTGCCAGCAGCTGGGACAGGCAGAACACTGAAGCTTTCTTT. Translation gives CASSWDRQNTEAFF.

V and J are TRBV10-3 and TRBJ1-1, with D tentatively TRBD1 (5 bases). Trimming left V 4 bases short and J 5 bases short, with 14 bases between. The V gene's germline CDR1 is ENHRY and CDR2 SYGVKD. This CDR3 region has 14 residues. DNA of the CDR3: TGTGCCATCAGTGGGTACAGGTCGGGGACTGAAGCTTTCTTT. Its protein is CAISGYRSGTEAFF.

The count of this clone is one. The rearrangement uses TRBV7-9 and TRBJ2-3, with D unresolved. The germline V gene has CDR1 SEHNR and CDR2 FQNEAQ (reference sequence). Trimming removed 5 bases at V and 0 bases at J, with 21 bases between. This CDR3 is 18 amino acids long. CDR3 sequence: CASSQNPLDFLSTDTQYF. The CDR3 DNA reads as TGTGCCAGCAGCCAAAACCCTCTAGATTTCCTAAGCACAGATACGCAGTATTTT.

The chain couples TRBV30 to TRBJ2-7; 9 bases match TRBD1. This CDR3 region has 14 residues. The trim removed 2 bases at V and 4 bases at J, leaving 6 bases unmatched. Germline CDR1 and CDR2: GTSNPN and SVGIG (reference sequence). The CDR3 DNA sequence: TGTGCCTGGAGTTGGTCGGGACAGGGATACGAGCAGTACTTC. Translating it yields CAWSWSGQGYEQYF.

This clone has only one observation. The CDR3 DNA is TGTGCCAGCAGCGTGGGCCCCTACGGTAATGAAAAACTGTTTTTT. Translating it yields CASSVGPYGNEKLFF. The chain has TRBV9 and TRBJ1-4; D is unresolved. The CDR3 length is 15 residues. In germline, CDR1 is SGDLS, CDR2 YYNGEE. V was cut by 2 bases and J by 4 bases, with 12 bases left in between.

CDR3 region: CASSATSGGHSYNEQFF. The CDR3 nucleotides read TGTGCCAGCAGCGCCACGAGCGGGGGACACTCCTACAATGAGCAGTTCTTC. The V call is TRBV7-7, the J call TRBJ2-1; 8 bases map to TRBD2. V lost 5 bases and J lost 0; bases outside the gene matches: 9. The length of the CDR3 is 17 residues. Germline CDR1 reads SSHAT; CDR2 reads FNYEAQ (reference sequence).

This clone was detected once. V gene TRBV29-1 combines with J gene TRBJ2-7; 9 bases align to TRBD2. Germline CDR1 and CDR2: SQVTM and ANQGSEA. V trimming: 6 bases; J trimming: 6 bases; junction bases outside the gene matches: 9. There are 13 residues in the CDR3. CDR3 in amino acids: CSVTGTSNTEQYF. CDR3 bases: TGCAGCGTCACCGGGACTAGCAATACCGAGCAGTACTTC.

This sequence joins TRBV20-1 and TRBJ1-2; no definite D call. The V and J ends lost 3 bases and 6 bases respectively, with 8 bases between them. Germline-derived CDR1 and CDR2 are DFQATT and SNEGSKA (reference sequence). This CDR3 comprises 11 residues. CDR3: CSASFPNGYTF. CDR3 DNA sequence: TGCAGTGCTAGTTTCCCCAATGGCTACACCTTC.

The J gene is TRBJ1-6, the V gene TRBV3-1 (or the pseudogene TRBV3-2), with a possible D match to TRBD1 (5 bases). CDR1 is LGHDT, CDR2 YNNKEL, per germline (reference sequence). The V and J ends lost 3 bases and 0 bases respectively, with 15 bases between them. This CDR3 is built from 18 residues. The CDR3: CASSQQGPTSSYNSPLHF. DNA for the CDR3: TGTGCCAGCAGCCAGCAGGGACCTACGAGCTCCTATAATTCACCCCTCCACTTT.

The rearrangement joins TRBV5-4 to TRBJ2-7; perhaps TRBD1 as D (5 bases). Germline lookup yields CDR1 SGHNT and CDR2 YYREEE (reference sequence). The V and J ends lost 2 bases and 7 bases respectively, with 13 bases between them. The CDR3 loop spans 13 amino acids. The CDR3 DNA reads as TGTGCCAGCAGCTTCCCACAGGTTAAGGAGCAGTACTTC. It codes for CASSFPQVKEQYF.

This clone was seen only once. This chain joins TRBV24-1 and TRBJ2-7, with TRBD2 matching over 7 bases. Germline V gene data show CDR1 as KGHDR and CDR2 as SFDVKD. V lost 5 bases to trimming and J lost 6 bases; unmatched junction nucleotides: 3. This CDR3 region has 12 residues. The CDR3 bases are TGTGCCACCAGTGCCCGGGGGGTCGAGCAGTACTTC. Translation gives CATSARGVEQYF.

J is TRBJ1-2 and V is TRBV12-3 or TRBV12-4; no firm D call. This CDR3 has 11 amino acids. V dropped 2 bases and J dropped 8 bases, with 6 bases sitting between them. Here the CDR3 reads CASSLTQGYTF. The DNA of the CDR3 is TGTGCCAGCAGTTTAACGCAGGGCTACACCTTC.

V usage is TRBV3-1 (or the pseudogene TRBV3-2) and J usage is TRBJ2-2; no clear D gene. Trimming removed 3 bases at V and 0 bases at J, with 8 bases between. Germline CDR1 LGHDT, CDR2 YNNKEL (reference sequence). The CDR3 runs to 15 residues. The CDR3 spells CASSQAGANTGELFF. The CDR3 DNA reads as TGTGCCAGCAGCCAGGCAGGCGCGAACACCGGGGAGCTGTTTTTT.

The chain uses TRBV2 and TRBJ1-2, with 7 bases identical to TRBD1. The CDR3 runs to 13 residues. The V segment lost 0 bases and the J segment 8 bases; nucleotides outside the gene matches: 3. From germline, CDR1 is SNHLY and CDR2 FYNNEI. CDR3 DNA sequence: TGTGCCAGCAGTGAAGCGAGGGGGCGCGGCTACACCTTC. This codes for CASSEARGRGYTF.

This chain joins TRBV5-1 and TRBJ2-7; D perhaps matches TRBD1 (5 bases). The length of the CDR3 is 14 residues. Germline V CDR1 and CDR2: SGHRS, YFSETQ. V was shortened by 0 bases and J by 5 bases, with 12 bases between the two germline ends. The CDR3 loop reads CASSLDGQGDEQYF. DNA of the CDR3: TGCGCCAGCAGCTTGGACGGTCAGGGCGACGAGCAGTACTTC.

J is TRBJ2-2 and V is TRBV5-4; 14 nucleotides line up with TRBD2. V was clipped by 3 bases and J by 3 bases; unmatched bases: 1. The CDR3 runs to 16 residues. Germline V lookup: CDR1 SGHNT, CDR2 YYREEE (reference sequence). The CDR3 sequence is CASSSGLAGDTGELFF. CDR3 bases: TGTGCCAGCAGCTCGGGACTAGCGGGAGACACCGGGGAGCTGTTTTTT. Combining the CDR3 with reference TRBV5-4 and TRBJ2-2 gives the whole variable domain ETGVTQSPTHLIKTRGQQVTLRCSSQSGHNTVSWYQQALGQGPQFIFQYYREEENGRGNFPPRFSGLQFPNYSSELNVNALELDDSALYLCASSSGLAGDTGELFFGEGSRLTVL.